This T cell receptor beta chain was obtained from a study of blood T cell repertoires in COVID-19. Looking at the study overall: Spain, Italy and the United States supplied samples that represented acute and convalescent COVID-19. T cells, B-cell-depleted T cells, or PBMCs supplied cDNA or gDNA.

V gave up 3 bases and J gave up 1 base; unmatched junction bases: 6. The CDR3 has 15 residues. In germline, CDR1 is SGHNT, CDR2 YYREEE (reference sequence). Per the study methods: The authors estimated nucleated cell counts from reference gene primer amplification. TCRdb's table, derived via immunoSEQ multiplex PCR, lists solely in-frame clones and lacks some. The DNA gave D and trimming, while V, J and clone size come from that table. Here the sample spans over 60,000 clones, more than 75% being singletons. This receptor was obtained from a woman over 75 with acute or convalescent COVID-19. Material for sequencing was peripheral blood. The V gene is TRBV5-4, the J gene TRBJ2-5, with 7 bases lining up with TRBD1. The DNA of the CDR3 is TGTGCCAGCAGCTCCCCGACAGGGATCCAAGAGACCCAGTACTTC. Protein sequence: CASSSPTGIQETQYF.